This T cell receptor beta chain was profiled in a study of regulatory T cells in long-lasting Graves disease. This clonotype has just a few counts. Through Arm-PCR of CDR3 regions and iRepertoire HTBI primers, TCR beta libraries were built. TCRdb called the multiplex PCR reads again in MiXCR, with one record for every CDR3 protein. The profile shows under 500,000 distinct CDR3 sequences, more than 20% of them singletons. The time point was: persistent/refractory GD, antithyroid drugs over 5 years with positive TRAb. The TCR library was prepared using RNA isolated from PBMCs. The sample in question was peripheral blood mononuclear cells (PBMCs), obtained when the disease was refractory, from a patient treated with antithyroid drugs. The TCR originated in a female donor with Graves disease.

CDR3 amino acids: CASSLDLVTEAFF. DNA for the CDR3: TGTGCCAGCAGCTTAGATCTTGTGACTGAAGCTTTCTTT. The V gene is TRBV7-8, the J gene TRBJ1-1; no clear D gene. The CDR3 consists of 13 residues. Trimming took off 1 base at V and 5 bases at J, with 8 bases between the two ends. Germline V gives CDR1 SGHVS, CDR2 FQNEAQ.